This T cell receptor (beta chain) was sequenced for a study of T cells in Graves' hyperthyroidism and ophthalmopathy. The V end was cut by 0 bases, the J end by 4 bases, with 7 bases between. This CDR3 has 13 residues. Looked up from germline, CDR1 is SGHNT and CDR2 is YENEEA. TCR beta CDR3 regions were amplified from RNA transcripts. HTBI primers drove first-round RT-PCR of the TCR CDR3. TCRdb re-called the multiplex PCR reads through MiXCR, storing one row per CDR3 protein. The table has hundreds of thousands of distinct CDR3 sequences, roughly 17% seen once. Clinicians diagnosed patients from clinical symptoms, serum thyroxine and TRAb, thyroid ultrasound and orbital computed tomography. In this sample, this clonotype turned up many times.

The TCR sequence derives from a woman aged 25 to 45 with Graves' hyperthyroidism. Sequencing input: blood. V usage is TRBV11-3 and J usage is TRBJ2-7; no firm D call. CDR3 DNA: TGTGCCAGCAGCTTAGATCGACGTTACGAGCAGTACTTC. Translation: CASSLDRRYEQYF.